Described below is a single T cell receptor beta chain sequence and its context. This sample stems from a study of blood T cell repertoires in COVID-19. Study in general: Donors in the United States, Italy and Spain gave samples during acute or convalescent COVID-19. Sources were T cells, B-cell-depleted T cells, or PBMCs; the material itself was cDNA or gDNA.

In the study's own analysis: Estimates of nucleated cell counts were drawn from the amplification of reference gene primers. Measured with immunoSEQ multiplex PCR; TCRdb has only the in-frame clones, and not every one. Clone size and V and J calls were adopted from that table, with D and trimming inferred from the DNA. The data hold approximately 150,000 clones, with roughly 86% observed a single time. Germline CDR1 WNHNN, CDR2 SYGVQD (reference sequence). The CDR3 covers 15 residues. V trimming: 3 bases; J trimming: 4 bases; junction bases outside the gene matches: 7. The chain joins TRBV10-1 to TRBJ2-3; 7 bases align to TRBD2. The receptor was isolated from a woman between 45 and 60 years old with acute or convalescent COVID-19. The material sequenced was peripheral blood. The CDR3: CASSERREQADTQYF. The CDR3 DNA reads TGCGCCAGCAGTGAAAGGCGGGAGCAGGCAGATACGCAGTATTTT.